The rows below give T cell receptor beta chains drawn from one sample of a study of CD8+ T cells in alopecia areata. The protocol was immunoSEQ multiplex PCR, while the TCRdb copy is restricted to in-frame clones and leaves out a portion. The table records some 150,000 clones, around 58% of them present only once. Sequenced here: CD4+ T cells sorted from blood, sampled at approximately week 60, from a patient treated with tofacitinib. These receptors came from a human donor with alopecia areata. The CDR3 runs from the conserved cysteine through the conserved F or W. The D gene is left open where the match is weak. Some rows mark clone size as missing; the rest say once, few, many or name a class of expanded clone.

>TRBV5-1|TRBJ2-1|TRBD1|few
TGCGCCAGCAGCCCGAGACAGGGGCCCTACAATGAGCAGTTCTTC
CASSPRQGPYNEQFF
>TRBV29-1|TRBJ1-1|.|.
TGCAGCGCCTTACAGGGCCTGGGCACTGAAGCTTTCTTT
CSALQGLGTEAFF
>TRBV9|TRBJ2-3|.|many
TGTGCCAGCAGCGTAGGCGCGAATAGCGTCACAGATACGCAGTATTTT
CASSVGANSVTDTQYF
>TRBV2|TRBJ1-1|.|.
TGTGCCAGCAGATCGGGGGAGGACACTGAAGCTTTCTTT
CASRSGEDTEAFF
>TRBV7-9|TRBJ1-4|.|.
TGTGCCAGCAGCTTAAAGCAGGGTGATGAAAAACTGTTTTTT
CASSLKQGDEKLFF
>TRBV25-1|TRBJ2-7|.|.
TGTGCCAGCAGTGGGGCCTCCTACGAGCAGTACTTC
CASSGASYEQYF
>TRBV4-1|TRBJ1-2|.|.
TGCGCCAGCAGCCAAGAGGGCAGGGTCTATGGCTACACCTTC
CASSQEGRVYGYTF
>TRBV30|TRBJ2-7|TRBD1|.
TGTGCCTGGAGTGTAGGGGACAGGGTTGTGCACGAGCAGTACTTC
CAWSVGDRVVHEQYF
>TRBV1|TRBJ1-1|.|.
TGCACCAGCAGCCGGGACCGGGACAAAACTGAAGCTTTCTTT
CTSSRDRDKTEAFF
>TRBV20-1|TRBJ1-2|.|.
TGCAGTACCCTAGGGGTCTATGGCTACACCTTC
CSTLGVYGYTF
>TRBV29-1|TRBJ2-5|.|.
TGCAGCGTTACCCGGACCGAAGAGACCCAGTACTTC
CSVTRTEETQYF
>TRBV29-1|TRBJ1-2|.|few
TGCAGCGTTGTAAGGGGTGGCCAGACGAACTATGGCTACACCTTC
CSVVRGGQTNYGYTF
>TRBV10-3|TRBJ1-2|TRBD1|.
TGTGCCATCGGCGAAGGGACAGGGAGAAACTATGGCTACACCTTC
CAIGEGTGRNYGYTF
>TRBV29-1|TRBJ1-1|.|.
TGCAGCGTTGAAGATAGGAGGATCATGAACACTGAAGCTTTCTTT
CSVEDRRIMNTEAFF
>TRBV30|TRBJ2-7|.|few
TGTGCCTGGAGTGGCATAGGTGGAGGGGGTAAATGGTACTACGAGCAGTACTTC
CAWSGIGGGGKWYYEQYF
>TRBV7-9|TRBJ1-1|.|.
TGTGCCAGCAGCCCTGAAGCCCCGGCGAAGGCTTTCTTT
CASSPEAPAKAFF
>TRBV29-1|TRBJ1-1|.|.
TGCAGCGGAGTGTCGGACAGACTTAACACTGAAGCTTTCTTT
CSGVSDRLNTEAFF
>TRBV6-1|TRBJ2-7|.|.
TGTGCCAGCAGTGAAGCGCTACACTACGAGCAGTACTTC
CASSEALHYEQYF
>TRBV5-1|TRBJ2-3|.|.
TGCGCCAGCAGCTATCGTAGTAGCACAGATACGCAGTATTTT
CASSYRSSTDTQYF
>TRBV18|TRBJ2-5|.|.
TGTGCCAGCTCGCTGGACCCAGCGGGCAAGCAGTACTTC
CASSLDPAGKQYF
>TRBV30|TRBJ2-2|.|.
TGTGCCTGTTCTACCGGGGCCTTGAACACCGGGGAGCTGTTTTTT
CACSTGALNTGELFF
>TRBV2|TRBJ1-1|.|few
TGTGCCAGCAGTGTTGGGCAGGCTGAAGCTTTCTTT
CASSVGQAEAFF
>TRBV6-1|TRBJ1-2|.|.
TGTGCCAGCAGGGACTATGGCTACACCTTC
CASRDYGYTF
>TRBV27|TRBJ2-3|.|.
TGTGCCAGCAGCCCGTGGCACAACACAGATACGCAGTATTTT
CASSPWHNTDTQYF
>TRBV9|TRBJ1-5|.|.
TGTGCCAGCAGCGCAGACAGTTATAGCAATCAGCCCCAGCATTTT
CASSADSYSNQPQHF
>TRBV5-1|TRBJ2-2|.|.
TGCGCCAGCAGCGGCGGGGCCGGGGTCGGGGAGCTGTTTTTT
CASSGGAGVGELFF
>TRBV29-1|TRBJ1-1|TRBD1|.
TGCACCACCCACGGGGGACAGGGGGCAGGGGTCACTGAAGCTTTCTTT
CTTHGGQGAGVTEAFF
>TRBV29-1|TRBJ1-6|TRBD1|few
TGCAGCGTAGCCGGGACAGTCGATTCACCCCTCCACTTT
CSVAGTVDSPLHF
>TRBV4-1|TRBJ1-1|TRBD1|.
TGCGCCAGCAGCAGACAGGGGGTTCCTGAAGCTTTCTTT
CASSRQGVPEAFF
>TRBV15|TRBJ2-5|.|.
TGTGCCACCAGCAGAGCTCCCCGCGCCGCACAAGAGACCCAGTACTTC
CATSRAPRAAQETQYF
>TRBV5-6|TRBJ1-5|TRBD1|.
TGTGCCAGCAGCTTGGGACAGGGGAAGATTGCGAGCAATCAGCCCCAGCATTTT
CASSLGQGKIASNQPQHF
>TRBV20-1|TRBJ2-5|.|.
TGCAGTGCCCCGAAGGAGACCCAGTACTTC
CSAPKETQYF
>TRBV5-1|TRBJ2-7|TRBD1|.
TGCGCCAGCAGCTTGGCCGTGGGGACAGGGGGCTTGCACGAGCAGTACTTC
CASSLAVGTGGLHEQYF
>TRBV29-1|TRBJ1-1|.|few
TGCAGCGTTGAGCGCAGGGGGAACACTGAAGCTTTCTTT
CSVERRGNTEAFF
>TRBV2|TRBJ2-7|TRBD1|.
TGTGCCAGCAGTGCCGCCGGGACAGGGACTTTC
CASSAAGTGTF
>TRBV2|TRBJ2-5|.|.
TGTGCCAGCAGTGGGGAAGAGACCCAGTACTTC
CASSGEETQYF
>TRBV29-1|TRBJ2-5|TRBD2|.
TGCAGCCAAGCGGGGGGTAGGGGATCGGAGACCCAGTACTTC
CSQAGGRGSETQYF
>TRBV29-1|TRBJ1-2|.|few
TGCAGCGTTGAAGTTCGGGCAGGGGCTGATGGCTACACCTTC
CSVEVRAGADGYTF
>TRBV14|TRBJ1-1|.|.
TGTGCCAGCAGCCAAGTTATTCGTGATGGGGCTTTCTTT
CASSQVIRDGAFF
>TRBV7-9|TRBJ1-1|.|few
TGTGCCAGCAGCTCAACGAGTACTGAAGCTTTCTTT
CASSSTSTEAFF
>TRBV7-9|TRBJ1-4|.|.
TGTGCCAGCAGCTTCCCCGGATGGGATACTAATGAAAAACTGTTTTTT
CASSFPGWDTNEKLFF
>TRBV30|TRBJ1-1|.|many
TGTGCCTGGACCCTGAACACTGAAGCTTTCTTT
CAWTLNTEAFF
>TRBV30|TRBJ2-6|.|few
TGTGCCCAGGGGACTGGGGCCAACGTCCTGACTTTC
CAQGTGANVLTF